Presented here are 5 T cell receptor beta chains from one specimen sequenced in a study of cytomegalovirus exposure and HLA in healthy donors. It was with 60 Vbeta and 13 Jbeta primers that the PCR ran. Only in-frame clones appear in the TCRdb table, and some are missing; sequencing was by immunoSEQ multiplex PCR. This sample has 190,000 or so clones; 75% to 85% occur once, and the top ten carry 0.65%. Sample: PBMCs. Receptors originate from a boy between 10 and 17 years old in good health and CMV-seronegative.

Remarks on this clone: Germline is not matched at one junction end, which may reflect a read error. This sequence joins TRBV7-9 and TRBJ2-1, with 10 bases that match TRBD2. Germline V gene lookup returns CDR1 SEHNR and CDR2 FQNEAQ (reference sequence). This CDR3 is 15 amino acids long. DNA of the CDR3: TGTTCCAGCAGCCCGTTAGCGGGGGGCCCGGATGAGCAGTTCTTC. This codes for CSSSPLAGGPDEQFF. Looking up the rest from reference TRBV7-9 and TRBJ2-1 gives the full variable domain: DTGVSQNPRHKITKRGQNVTFRCDPISEHNRLYWYRQTLGQGPEFLTYFQNEAQLEKSRLLSDRFSAERPKGSFSTLEIQRTEQGDSAMYLCSSSPLAGGPDEQFFGPGTRLTVL.

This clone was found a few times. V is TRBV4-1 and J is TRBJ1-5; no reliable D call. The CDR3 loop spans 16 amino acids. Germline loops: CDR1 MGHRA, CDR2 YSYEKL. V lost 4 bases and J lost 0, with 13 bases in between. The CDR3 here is CASSPSGGFSNQPQHF. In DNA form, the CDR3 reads TGCGCCAGCAGCCCCTCGGGAGGGTTTAGCAATCAGCCCCAGCATTTT.

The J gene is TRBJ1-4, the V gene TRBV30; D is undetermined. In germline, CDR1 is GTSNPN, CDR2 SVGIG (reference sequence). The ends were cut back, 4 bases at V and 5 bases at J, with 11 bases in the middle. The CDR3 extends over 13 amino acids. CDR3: CAWKQSENEKLFF. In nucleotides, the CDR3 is TGTGCCTGGAAACAGTCTGAGAATGAAAAACTGTTTTTT.

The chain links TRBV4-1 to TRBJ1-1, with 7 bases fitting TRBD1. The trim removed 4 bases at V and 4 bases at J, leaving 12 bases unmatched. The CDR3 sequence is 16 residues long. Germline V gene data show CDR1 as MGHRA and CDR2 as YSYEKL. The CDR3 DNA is TGCGCCAGCAGCCCACCAACAGGGGATTCGGGCACTGAAGCTTTCTTT. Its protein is CASSPPTGDSGTEAFF.

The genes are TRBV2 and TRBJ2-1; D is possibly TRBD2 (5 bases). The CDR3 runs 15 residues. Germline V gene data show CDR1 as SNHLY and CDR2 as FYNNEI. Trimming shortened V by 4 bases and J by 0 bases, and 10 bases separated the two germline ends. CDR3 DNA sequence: TGTGCCAGCAGTGTCCTAGGGAGCTCCTACAATGAGCAGTTCTTC. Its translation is CASSVLGSSYNEQFF.